This T cell receptor beta chain was sequenced in a study of human T cells and chemical hapten exposure (dated by TCRdb to 2020 to 2022). In terms of the full investigation: The libraries were sequenced as a pool, and the TCR yield per sample differed mostly because of small variations in library volumes within the pool. Peripheral blood TCR repertoire changes were tracked in vivo in alopecia patients during primary and secondary sensitization to the hapten diphenylcyclopropenone (DPC). Overall study outcomes, separate from this receptor: After repeated subsampling, the strength of the expansion versus patch-test correlation and the threshold at which it became significant changed. The number of TCRs above 1 in 1000 frequency did not change with DPC sensitization; there was no evidence of global repertoire structure alterations.

Library preparation attached unique molecular identifiers to individual cDNA molecules for quantitative, reproducible TCR counting. For every blood RNA sample, sequencing covered both the TCR alpha and TCR beta chains. The paper's processing steps were these. The median number of TCRs per sample was around 96,000, ranging from about 20,000 to 750,000. V, J and CDR3 annotation of the TCR reads was carried out using the Decombinator software suite. For PS versus PT1 abundance plots, all samples were subsampled to the same number of TCRs (28,000). Expanded TCRs were defined as absent before sensitization and observed at least eight times at the 2-week time point. Starting from the raw public reads, TCRdb applied fastp trimming at Q25, assembled clones with MiXCR and retained in-frame beta chains. CDR3 protein duplicates are merged, each entry listing the most common genes and DNA. TCRdb, rather than the study authors, made the V and J calls. This sample holds about 120,000 distinct CDR3 sequences; roughly 8.5% were observed only once. The ten largest clones add up to roughly 1.5% of the sample.

V is cut back by 4 bases and J by 7 bases, with 8 bases in the junction unmatched. Measured from the cysteine to the phenylalanine, the CDR3 is 14 residues long. Of all the DNA, just the CDR3 is kept, 42 bases in frame from base 1. In the germline V gene, CDR1 corresponds to SGDLS and CDR2 to YYNGEE. Unfractionated whole blood was collected in Tempus Blood RNA tubes, and total RNA was extracted from that blood. As TCR sequencing controls, roughly 5 healthy volunteers were used, with blood taken at day 0, 2 weeks and 6 weeks. To note about this clonotype: What this receptor recognizes is not known. Per-nucleotide qualities are absent, and no much larger clonotype sits a single base away.

Sequenced sample: whole blood. The V and J segments used are TRBV9 and TRBJ2-1; TRBD1 agrees with 7 junctional bases. This receptor was obtained from a human donor in good health. Some clones in this sample may be carry-over from other donors' samples. Donor details come from another sample of the same person, matched by shared clones. The DNA is TGTGCCAGCAGCCTCGGACAGGCCCCTAATGAGCAGTTCTTC. It specifies CASSLGQAPNEQFF.